A selection of T cell receptor beta chains follows, all from one sample in a study of patients and donors after allogeneic stem cell transplantation. TCRdb recomputed calls from the RT-PCR reads with MiXCR, one row per CDR3 protein. Of fewer than 200,000 distinct CDR3 sequences listed, approximately 30% are singletons. What was sequenced was blood, either unsorted or a sorted T cell fraction (not recorded which). These receptors originate from a human donor who was either an allogeneic HSCT recipient or a stem cell or donor lymphocyte infusion donor (not recorded which). It is not recorded whose cells these are; they may come from a transplant donor. The CDR3 runs from the conserved cysteine through the conserved F or W.

>TRBJ1-1|TRBV6-5
CASRDLVYTEAFF
>TRBJ2-3|TRBV24-1
CATSDPDRDTQYF
>TRBJ2-5|TRBV7-6
CASSLWGETQYF
>TRBJ2-1|TRBV6-5
CASSYGTAGVNEQFF
>TRBJ1-4|TRBV6-5
CASSSKGLPRGVEEKLFF
>TRBJ2-3|TRBV10-3
CAIAGRLVTDTQYF
>TRBJ1-4|TRBV4-2
CASSQDRDRVGKLFF
>TRBJ1-2|TRBV5-1
CASSLEGRQGGYGYTF
>TRBJ1-5|TRBV12-3/TRBV12-4
CASSFRDRVGQPQHF
>TRBJ1-1|TRBV20-1
CSASGPLTGNFEAFF
>TRBJ2-1|TRBV20-1
CSAPGLGGRDEQFF
>TRBJ2-1|TRBV7-2
CASSLREGSDEQFF
>TRBJ2-7|TRBV4-2
CASSPGPTWEQYF
>TRBJ2-7|TRBV7-9
CASSSRDNYEQYF
>TRBJ2-2|TRBV29-1
CSVGAEPTRELFF
>TRBJ2-5|TRBV6-2/TRBV6-3
CASRGPGKETQYF
>TRBJ2-5|TRBV4-2
CASTEAGHPKETQYF
>TRBJ1-1|TRBV25-1
CASSEGVYTNTEAFF
>TRBJ2-7|TRBV9
CASSPRTGTSPYEQYF
>TRBJ2-7|TRBV6-5
CASRSLNGGAYEQYF
>TRBJ2-1|TRBV5-1
CASNWGTGYNEQFF
>TRBJ1-1|TRBV7-2
CASSTQGITEAFF
>TRBJ1-4|TRBV15
CATSRGDTVVITTNEKLFF
>TRBJ2-1|TRBV4-3
CASSQEQGAYNEQFF
>TRBJ2-7|TRBV3-1
CASSLGLAGGPISYEQYF
>TRBJ2-7|TRBV28
CASTLGGRALEQYF
>TRBJ2-1|TRBV28
CASSPGLADNEQFF
>TRBJ1-5|TRBV12-3/TRBV12-4
CASRSGQGGQPQHF
>TRBJ2-1|TRBV2
CAAAGLVSGEQFF
>TRBJ2-3|TRBV20-1
CSARDWREVDTQYF
>TRBJ1-1|TRBV12-3/TRBV12-4
CASSLMGNGKAFF
>TRBJ2-7|TRBV18
CASSPTGTGVWEQYF